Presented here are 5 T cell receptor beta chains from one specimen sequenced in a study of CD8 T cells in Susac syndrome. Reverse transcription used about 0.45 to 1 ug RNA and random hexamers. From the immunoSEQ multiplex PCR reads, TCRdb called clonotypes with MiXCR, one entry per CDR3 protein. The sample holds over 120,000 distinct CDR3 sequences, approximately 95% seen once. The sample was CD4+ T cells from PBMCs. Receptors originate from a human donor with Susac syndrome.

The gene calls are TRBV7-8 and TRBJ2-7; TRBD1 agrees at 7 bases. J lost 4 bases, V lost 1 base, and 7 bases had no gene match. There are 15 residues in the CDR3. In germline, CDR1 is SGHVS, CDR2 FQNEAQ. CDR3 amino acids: CASSLEGARRYEQYF. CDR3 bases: TGTGCCAGCAGCTTAGAGGGGGCTCGCCGTTACGAGCAGTACTTC.

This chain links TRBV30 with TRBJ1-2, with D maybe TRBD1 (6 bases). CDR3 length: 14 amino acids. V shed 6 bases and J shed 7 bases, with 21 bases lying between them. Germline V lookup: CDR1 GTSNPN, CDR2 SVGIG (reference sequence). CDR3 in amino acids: CACQKRGAGGGYTF. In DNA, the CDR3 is TGTGCCTGCCAAAAGCGGGGGGCAGGCGGTGGCTACACCTTC.

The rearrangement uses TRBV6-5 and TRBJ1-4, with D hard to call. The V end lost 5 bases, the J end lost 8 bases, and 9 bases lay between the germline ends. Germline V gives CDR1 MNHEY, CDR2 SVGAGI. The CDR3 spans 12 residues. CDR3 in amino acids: CASSPEREKLFF. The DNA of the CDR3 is TGTGCCAGCAGTCCTGAACGGGAAAAACTGTTTTTT.

The CDR3 here is CSARGMGGTDTQYF. In DNA form, the CDR3 reads TGCAGTGCTAGAGGAATGGGTGGCACAGATACGCAGTATTTT. The chain joins TRBV20-1 to TRBJ2-3; D call uncertain. The V and J ends lost 1 base and 1 base respectively, with 9 bases between them. CDR3 size: 14 residues. Germline V gives CDR1 DFQATT, CDR2 SNEGSKA (reference sequence).

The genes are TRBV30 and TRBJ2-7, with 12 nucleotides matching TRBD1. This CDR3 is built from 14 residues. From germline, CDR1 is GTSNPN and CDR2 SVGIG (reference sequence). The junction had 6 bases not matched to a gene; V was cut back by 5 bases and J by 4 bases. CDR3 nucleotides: TGTGCCTGGGCCAGGGACAGGGGGCGTTACGAGCAGTACTTC. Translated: CAWARDRGRYEQYF. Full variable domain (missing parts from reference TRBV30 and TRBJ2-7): SQTIHQWPATLVQPVGSPLSLECTVEGTSNPNLYWYRQAAGRGLQLLFYSVGIGQISSEVPQNLSASRPQDRQFILSSKKLLLSDSGFYLCAWARDRGRYEQYFGPGTRLTVT.